The rows below give T cell receptor beta chains drawn from one sample of a study of blood T cells in healthy people across ages. TCRdb re-derived calls from the 5' RACE reads in MiXCR, one entry per CDR3 protein. Seen here are over a million distinct CDR3 sequences, almost 25% observed once, and the top ten hold around 0.75%. These sequences were also reported in another study, on T cells of mothers and their children.

The sequenced sample was blood. The receptor source for this set is a girl aged 2-10 years in good health. The CDR3 runs from the conserved cysteine through the conserved F or W. The D gene is left open where the match is weak. The listing skips clone size in some rows; elsewhere it reads once, few, many or a size class.

v_call	j_call	d_call	clone_size	cdr3_nt	cdr3_aa
TRBV7-9	TRBJ1-5	-	few	TGTGCCAGCAGCTTAGTCTCGGGGGGCCAGCCCCAGCATTTT	CASSLVSGGQPQHF
TRBV5-1	TRBJ1-2	-	many	TGCGCCAGCAGCTTGGGTGACGGCTATGGCTACACCTTC	CASSLGDGYGYTF
TRBV7-6	TRBJ2-1	-	few	TGTGCCAGCAGTTTAAAAATGGGAATCAGGAGGGTGAGGGGAAATGAGCAGTTCTTC	CASSLKMGIRRVRGNEQFF
TRBV6-2/TRBV6-3	TRBJ2-2	-	few	TGTGCCAGCAGTGCACTACGGGCCGCCACCGGGGAGCTGTTTTTT	CASSALRAATGELFF
TRBV11-3	TRBJ2-3	-	few	TGTACCAGCAGCTTAGAAGGAGGAGATACGCAGTATTTT	CTSSLEGGDTQYF
TRBV12-3/TRBV12-4	TRBJ1-1	TRBD1	-	TGCGCCAGCAGCCTGACAGGGGAGAACACTGAAGCTTTCTTT	CASSLTGENTEAFF
TRBV5-1	TRBJ2-5	-	-	TGCGCCAGCAGCTTGGACAGGCCAGAGGAGACCCAGTACTTC	CASSLDRPEETQYF
TRBV7-3	TRBJ2-7	-	many	TGTGCCAGCAGCGGACGGGGGCCGTCCGACGAGCAGTACTTC	CASSGRGPSDEQYF
TRBV12-3/TRBV12-4	TRBJ2-5	-	-	TGTGCCAGCAGTTTCTCTTGGGGTCCGACCCAAGAGACCCAGTACTTC	CASSFSWGPTQETQYF
TRBV6-1	TRBJ2-7	-	-	TGTGCCAGCAGTGAACTTGGGGGCCTGGAGCAGTACTTC	CASSELGGLEQYF
TRBV14	TRBJ1-2	-	-	TGTGCCAGCAGCCAAGATCAGGGTAGCGGCTACACCTTC	CASSQDQGSGYTF
TRBV2	TRBJ1-5	-	-	TGTGCCAGCGCATCATCCCGAGCGGGAAATCAGCCCCAGCATTTT	CASASSRAGNQPQHF
TRBV20-1	TRBJ2-5	-	-	TGCAGTGCCAAAGCCATGGGGACCCAGTACTTC	CSAKAMGTQYF
TRBV20-1	TRBJ2-3	-	-	TGCAGTGCGGGAATATTGGATACGCAGTATTTT	CSAGILDTQYF
TRBV7-2	TRBJ1-1	TRBD1	few	TGTGCCAGCAGCTCGTCCCCCGGGACAGGGGGCGCGGACACTGAAGCTTTCTTT	CASSSSPGTGGADTEAFF
TRBV7-8	TRBJ2-1	TRBD2	few	TGTGCCAGCAGCTGGAACCCAGCGGGGGGGAGAGGTGAGCAGTTCTTC	CASSWNPAGGRGEQFF
TRBV19	TRBJ2-5	-	few	TGTGCCTCCGGGCAATGGGATCAAGAGACCCAGTACTTC	CASGQWDQETQYF
TRBV2	TRBJ2-7	-	many	TGTGCCAGCATGCGTTCTCCGGACGTCTCCTACGAGCAGTACTTC	CASMRSPDVSYEQYF
TRBV20-1	TRBJ2-5	TRBD2	-	TGCAGTGCTAGTTCTAGCGGGTACCAAGAGACCCAGTACTTC	CSASSSGYQETQYF
TRBV7-9	TRBJ2-1	-	-	TGTGCCAGCAGCCCTAGCGACACCTACAATGAGCAGTTCTTC	CASSPSDTYNEQFF
TRBV25-1	TRBJ1-1	TRBD1	-	TGTGCCAGCAGTACCCCGGCGGCAGGGGGCACTGAAGCTTTCTTT	CASSTPAAGGTEAFF
TRBV28	TRBJ2-1	-	-	TGTGCCAGCAGTTTATGGGGGAGTGGTAAGGGTGAGCAGTTCTTC	CASSLWGSGKGEQFF
TRBV18	TRBJ2-1	-	-	TGTGCCAGCTCCCAATATAGCCCTCCAGGGGAGCAGTTCTTC	CASSQYSPPGEQFF
TRBV2	TRBJ1-2	-	few	TGTGCCAGCAGTGACAGGGTCTTGGGCTACACCTTC	CASSDRVLGYTF
TRBV7-2	TRBJ2-1	-	few	TGTGCCAGCAGCTTCCGCGGGCTAAGGATCAATGAGCAGTTCTTC	CASSFRGLRINEQFF
TRBV20-1	TRBJ2-1	-	-	TGCAGTGCTAGAGATTGGGAAGGGGGTGTGGAGCAGTTCTTC	CSARDWEGGVEQFF
TRBV28	TRBJ2-7	-	-	TGTGCCATGAGGGACTCCTACCAGCAGTACTTC	CAMRDSYQQYF
TRBV24-1	TRBJ1-1	-	few	TGTGCCACCAGGCAGACCTTGAACACTGAAGCTTTCTTT	CATRQTLNTEAFF
TRBV7-8	TRBJ2-1	TRBD1	-	TGTGCCAGCAGCGTCCATCGTACCGGGACAGGGTTAAACAATGAGCAGTTCTTC	CASSVHRTGTGLNNEQFF
TRBV20-1	TRBJ2-7	TRBD1	few	TGCAGTGCTAGGTCCGGCCAGGGGGTCTACGAGCAGTACTTC	CSARSGQGVYEQYF
TRBV11-2	TRBJ1-6	-	-	TGTGCCAGCAGTCCCACAGTAGGGGGTGACTCACCCCTCCACTTT	CASSPTVGGDSPLHF
TRBV27	TRBJ2-5	-	few	TGTGCCAGCAGTTTGGGGAAAGTAGAGACCCAGTACTTC	CASSLGKVETQYF
TRBV20-1	TRBJ2-7	TRBD1	few	TGCAGTGCTAGAGGGTTTACAGGGGCCGACTCCTACGAGCAGTACTTC	CSARGFTGADSYEQYF
TRBV7-6	TRBJ2-2	TRBD1	-	TGTGCCAGCAGCGTCGGGACAGGGACCACCGGGGAGCTGTTTTTT	CASSVGTGTTGELFF
TRBV5-6	TRBJ2-1	TRBD2	few	TGTGCCAGCGAGCTCCTAGCGGGAGTTGAGCAGTTCTTC	CASELLAGVEQFF
TRBV29-1	TRBJ1-4	TRBD1	few	TGCAGCGTTGAAGATTCCGGACAGGGTGAAAAACTGTTTTTT	CSVEDSGQGEKLFF
TRBV9	TRBJ2-7	-	-	TGTGCCAGCAGCGAGGGGACCCACTCCTACGAGCAGTACTTC	CASSEGTHSYEQYF
TRBV12-3/TRBV12-4	TRBJ2-3	TRBD2	few	TGTGCCAGCAGGGCAACTAGCGGTGGTACGCAGTATTTT	CASRATSGGTQYF
TRBV12-3/TRBV12-4	TRBJ2-3	-	-	TGTGCCAGCAGTCTTAAGGAGGGCAGGCAGACAGATACGCAGTATTTT	CASSLKEGRQTDTQYF
TRBV9	TRBJ2-1	-	few	TGTGCCAGCAGAGCGATGTCCTACAATGAGCAGTTCTTC	CASRAMSYNEQFF
TRBV10-3	TRBJ2-1	TRBD2	few	TGTGCCATCGGTGAAATAATAGCGGGGGAGAACAATGAGCAGTTCTTC	CAIGEIIAGENNEQFF
TRBV29-1	TRBJ2-1	-	many	TGCAGCCTACAGACAGGCTCCTACAATGAGCAGTTCTTC	CSLQTGSYNEQFF
TRBV12-3/TRBV12-4	TRBJ2-7	-	-	TGTGCCAGCAGTCCCGAATCGCAAATCTACGAGCAGTACTTC	CASSPESQIYEQYF
TRBV4-3	TRBJ1-4	TRBD1	few	TGCGCCAGCAGCCTCGGCCCGGGGACAGGGGGTGAAAAACTGTTTTTT	CASSLGPGTGGEKLFF
TRBV3-1	TRBJ2-3	TRBD2	few	TGTGCCAGCGGCCTCCCGGGGGGGAGCACAGATACGCAGTATTTT	CASGLPGGSTDTQYF
TRBV5-1	TRBJ1-4	-	few	TGCGCCAGCAGCTTGGAAGCGGAGACTGAAAAACTGTTTTTT	CASSLEAETEKLFF
TRBV20-1	TRBJ2-7	TRBD2	-	TGCAGTGCTAGAACACCAGGGCTAGCGGGAGACGAGCAGTACTTC	CSARTPGLAGDEQYF
TRBV4-1	TRBJ1-1	TRBD1	-	TGCGCCAGCAGCCAAGGGAGGGACAGGGCAGGGACTGAAGCTTTCTTT	CASSQGRDRAGTEAFF
TRBV5-4	TRBJ2-1	-	once	TGTGCCAGCAGCGCGATTAGAAATGAGCAGTTCTTC	CASSAIRNEQFF
TRBV4-2	TRBJ2-1	-	-	TGTGCCAGCAGCCTAAGGGCTGAATTCAATGAGCAGTTCTTC	CASSLRAEFNEQFF
TRBV6-2/TRBV6-3	TRBJ2-7	-	-	TGTGCCAGCGCCCTGTCGACCGAGCAGTACTTC	CASALSTEQYF
TRBV20-1	TRBJ2-7	-	few	TGCAGTGCTATAATTAGTGGGTCTTACGAGCAGTACTTC	CSAIISGSYEQYF
TRBV28	TRBJ2-5	TRBD2	-	TGTGCCAGCTGCTACGAAGAGGCGGGAGGGTACCAAGAGACCCAGTACTTC	CASCYEEAGGYQETQYF
TRBV29-1	TRBJ2-5	-	-	TGCAGCGTTGATACTAGCTCGTTCGAGACCCAGTACTTC	CSVDTSSFETQYF
TRBV12-3/TRBV12-4	TRBJ1-2	-	-	TGTGCCAGCATTACTGTAGATGGCTACACCTTC	CASITVDGYTF